The 25 T cell receptor beta chains presented below share a single source sample, sequenced in a study of control samples from healthy donors and cancer patients. The assay was immunoSEQ multiplex PCR, and TCRdb's table has in-frame clones only and misses some. This sample has approximately 70,000 clones, with about 80% found just once. The sample comprised blood. The receptor source for this set is a man between 45 and 60 years old in good health.

The chain recombines TRBV28 with TRBJ1-2; D is uncertain. Germline V gene data show CDR1 as MDHEN and CDR2 as SYDVKM. V was trimmed by 6 bases and J by 0 bases, leaving 8 bases between them. The CDR3 runs to 13 residues. CDR3 amino acids: CASSRTSNYGYTF. Written as DNA, the CDR3 is TGTGCCAGCAGCCGTACCTCTAACTATGGCTACACCTTC.

V is TRBV6-5 and J is TRBJ1-3, with 9 bases identical to TRBD1. CDR1 and CDR2 from the germline V gene are MNHEY and SVGAGI. The CDR3 covers 15 residues. V shed 7 bases, J shed 5 bases, and the junction held 9 bases outside the gene matches. CDR3 region: CASTQRTGARNTIYF. The CDR3 DNA reads TGTGCCAGCACTCAAAGGACAGGGGCCAGAAACACCATATATTTT.

The gene calls are TRBV15 and TRBJ2-2, with 9 bases aligning to TRBD2. The CDR3 is made up of 17 amino acids. V was pared by 5 bases and J by 7 bases, with 14 bases of the junction left unmatched. The V gene's germline CDR1 is LNHNV and CDR2 YYDKDF (reference sequence). This CDR3 reads CATSSTGGLARGGELFF. For the CDR3, the DNA is TGTGCCACCAGCTCTACCGGGGGACTAGCAAGGGGCGGGGAGCTGTTTTTT.

The chain links TRBV5-1 to TRBJ2-5; D remains unclear. Germline V lookup: CDR1 SGHRS, CDR2 YFSETQ. Trimming removed 5 bases at V and 0 bases at J, with 8 bases between. The CDR3 runs 13 residues. The CDR3 DNA reads as TGCGCCAGCAGTTACAGCTACCAAGAGACCCAGTACTTC. It is translated as CASSYSYQETQYF. The whole variable domain, remainder taken from reference TRBV5-1 and TRBJ2-5, is KAGVTQTPRYLIKTRGQQVTLSCSPISGHRSVSWYQQTPGQGLQFLFEYFSETQRNKGNFPGRFSGRQFSNSRSEMNVSTLELGDSALYLCASSYSYQETQYFGPGTRLLVL.

The V and J genes are TRBV7-2 and TRBJ2-1, with 14 positions matching TRBD2. Germline-derived CDR1 and CDR2 are SGHTA and FQGNSA. There are 17 residues in the CDR3. The V segment lost 5 bases and the J segment 7 bases; nucleotides outside the gene matches: 10. The CDR3 spells CASSPSRLAGGRNEQFF. In DNA, the CDR3 is TGTGCCAGCAGCCCCTCGAGACTAGCGGGAGGGCGTAATGAGCAGTTCTTC.

This clone was observed once. The rearrangement uses TRBV6-5 and TRBJ2-1; no reliable D call. This CDR3 is 11 amino acids long. Germline assignment: CDR1 MNHEY and CDR2 SVGAGI. V lost 6 bases and J 6 bases, leaving 6 bases between the germline ends. The DNA of the CDR3 is TGTGCCAGCAGGCGGACCAATGAGCAGTTCTTC. Translating gives CASRRTNEQFF.

The chain couples TRBV6-5 to TRBJ2-2, with 7 bases aligning to TRBD1. CDR1 and CDR2 (germline): MNHEY, SVGAGI. Trimming cost V 8 bases and J 4 bases; bases outside gene matches: 10. The CDR3 is made up of 15 amino acids. CDR3 sequence: CASGFEGAGTGELFF. Here the CDR3 DNA reads TGTGCCAGCGGATTTGAGGGGGCGGGCACCGGGGAGCTGTTTTTT.

V and J are TRBV19 and TRBJ1-3; D perhaps matches TRBD1 (6 bases). Germline V gene sequence: CDR1 LNHDA, CDR2 SQIVND (reference sequence). CDR3 length: 15 amino acids. V was trimmed by 5 bases and J by 4 bases, leaving 15 bases between them. In DNA form, the CDR3 reads TGTGCCAGTAGTGTCGGGACAAATCCCGGAAACACCATATATTTT. This codes for CASSVGTNPGNTIYF.

This clone was recorded once. The chain combines TRBV10-3 with TRBJ1-2; the D is unclear. The V and J ends lost 3 bases and 1 base respectively, with 9 bases between them. The CDR3 loop spans 14 amino acids. Germline V gene lookup returns CDR1 ENHRY and CDR2 SYGVKD. CDR3 amino acids: CAISDPPNNYGYTF. CDR3 sequence (DNA): TGTGCCATCAGTGACCCCCCGAATAACTATGGCTACACCTTC.

The gene calls are TRBV19 and TRBJ2-7; D remains ambiguous. In germline, CDR1 is LNHDA, CDR2 SQIVND (reference sequence). V gave up 3 bases and J gave up 0 bases, with 9 bases separating them. The CDR3 consists of 14 residues. This chain's CDR3 is CASSMTGPSYEQYF. In DNA form, the CDR3 reads TGTGCCAGTAGTATGACGGGCCCCTCCTACGAGCAGTACTTC.

The V call is TRBV7-2, the J call TRBJ1-4; D gene unclear. The CDR3 extends over 15 amino acids. V dropped 1 base and J dropped 7 bases, with 13 bases sitting between them. Looked up from germline, CDR1 is SGHTA and CDR2 is FQGNSA. CDR3 sequence: CASSLGREFGEKLFF. The CDR3 DNA sequence: TGTGCCAGCAGCTTAGGTAGGGAGTTCGGTGAAAAACTGTTTTTT.

The V call is TRBV6-4, the J call TRBJ2-2; 8 nucleotides line up with TRBD1. The CDR3 length is 15 residues. V lost 6 bases to trimming and J lost 5 bases; unmatched junction nucleotides: 8. Germline values: CDR1 MRHNA, CDR2 SNTAGT. CDR3 amino acids: CASRGQGRGTGELFF. The DNA for the CDR3 is TGTGCCAGCAGAGGACAGGGAAGGGGGACCGGGGAGCTGTTTTTT.

V usage is TRBV11-2 and J usage is TRBJ1-3, with 8 nucleotides matching TRBD1. With 4 bases clipped from V and 2 bases from J, the junction kept 7 bases outside the gene matches. Germline V gene data show CDR1 as SGHAT and CDR2 as FQNNGV. This CDR3 has 16 amino acids. The CDR3 coding sequence is TGTGCCAGCAGCTCACGACTGGACAGGGCTGGAAACACCATATATTTT. Its translation is CASSSRLDRAGNTIYF.

The chain is built from TRBV6-2 or TRBV6-3 and TRBJ1-4; no clear D. V lost 6 bases, J lost 8 bases, and 13 bases lay in between. Germline V gene data show CDR1 as MNHEY and CDR2 as SVGEGT. The CDR3 has 13 residues. The CDR3 DNA sequence: TGTGCCAGCAGCAACGGGCCGCCCGAAAAACTGTTTTTT. This codes for CASSNGPPEKLFF.

V usage is TRBV10-3 and J usage is TRBJ1-5; maybe TRBD1 (5 bases). Germline CDR1 and CDR2: ENHRY and SYGVKD. Trimming took off 4 bases at V and 5 bases at J, with 12 bases between the two ends. CDR3 length equals 14 residues. For the CDR3, the DNA is TGTGCCATCAGTGTTGGGGGAGGAGATCAGCCCCAGCATTTT. This gives the protein CAISVGGGDQPQHF.

V usage is TRBV19 and J usage is TRBJ2-5; a possible D gene is TRBD2 (5 bases). In germline, CDR1 is LNHDA, CDR2 SQIVND (reference sequence). Between the trimmed V and J ends, which lost 0 bases and 3 bases, there was a span of 5 bases. The CDR3 loop spans 13 amino acids. The CDR3 coding sequence is TGTGCCAGTAGTATAGACGGGGAAGAGACCCAGTACTTC. Translating it yields CASSIDGEETQYF.

The V call is TRBV27, the J call TRBJ2-2; D is unresolved. Germline assignment: CDR1 MNHEY and CDR2 SMNVEV (reference sequence). V was pared by 3 bases and J by 3 bases, with 11 bases between. The CDR3 has 15 residues. CDR3 nucleotide sequence: TGTGCCAGCAGTTTGGGCCAGGTGTACACCGGGGAGCTGTTTTTT. This codes for CASSLGQVYTGELFF.

The chain couples TRBV30 to TRBJ2-2; no reliable D call. The CDR3 consists of 12 residues. Germline values: CDR1 GTSNPN, CDR2 SVGIG (reference sequence). Trimming removed 4 bases at V and 4 bases at J, with 7 bases between. The CDR3 sequence is CAWNPGTGELFF. CDR3 bases: TGTGCCTGGAATCCAGGCACCGGGGAGCTGTTTTTT.

This clone occurred once. This chain links TRBV5-1 with TRBJ2-7, with 7 bases aligning to TRBD1. The CDR3 is 13 amino acids. CDR1 and CDR2 from the germline V gene are SGHRS and YFSETQ. V lost 4 bases and J lost 4; bases outside the gene matches: 5. CDR3 in amino acids: CASSPGTVYEQYF. Written as DNA, the CDR3 is TGCGCCAGCAGCCCGGGGACAGTTTACGAGCAGTACTTC.

This chain connects TRBV7-2 to TRBJ2-7, with D perhaps being TRBD1 or TRBD2 (6 bases each). CDR1 is SGHTA and CDR2 is FQGNSA in the germline V gene. CDR3 length: 15 residues. V was clipped by 5 bases and J by 6 bases, with 20 bases between them. This CDR3 reads CASSHTPRGQTEQYF. The CDR3 bases are TGTGCCAGCAGCCACACCCCACGGGGGCAGACCGAGCAGTACTTC.

This clone was detected only once. The V gene is TRBV6-4, the J gene TRBJ1-5, with D maybe TRBD1 (5 bases). CDR3 size: 16 residues. Germline V gene sequence: CDR1 MRHNA, CDR2 SNTAGT. V was clipped by 6 bases and J by 0 bases, with 15 bases between them. The CDR3 reads CASSLDGDPSNQPQHF. The CDR3 DNA is TGTGCCAGCAGCCTCGACGGGGACCCTAGCAATCAGCCCCAGCATTTT.

The chain couples TRBV6-5 to TRBJ2-7, with D possibly being TRBD2 (6 bases). Germline values: CDR1 MNHEY, CDR2 SVGAGI. Trimming took off 6 bases at V and 3 bases at J, with 15 bases between the two ends. The CDR3 contains 14 residues. The CDR3 spells CASRREDVNYEQYF. CDR3 coding DNA: TGTGCCAGCAGGAGGGAGGACGTCAACTACGAGCAGTACTTC.

This chain joins TRBV7-2 and TRBJ2-7; D not resolved. V was pared by 3 bases and J by 5 bases, with 8 bases between. There are 12 residues in the CDR3. Germline CDR1 reads SGHTA; CDR2 reads FQGNSA. CDR3 sequence: CASSFTHNEQYF. The CDR3 region has the DNA TGTGCCAGCAGCTTTACCCACAACGAGCAGTACTTC.

CDR3 in amino acids: CASSPRRDSYNEQFF. CDR3 bases: TGTGCCAGCAGCCCCCGCCGTGACTCCTACAATGAGCAGTTCTTC. V and J are TRBV7-2 and TRBJ2-1; D is unresolved. The CDR3 extends over 15 amino acids. The germline V gene has CDR1 SGHTA and CDR2 FQGNSA. Trimming cost V 5 bases and J 0 bases, with 11 bases left between them.

For the CDR3, the DNA is TGTGCCAGCAGCCCACTCCTTATAGGCGGGAGGCGGTTCTTC. Amino acid sequence: CASSPLLIGGRRFF. V and J are TRBV7-8 and TRBJ2-1; 8 bases fit TRBD2. This CDR3 comprises 14 residues. Trimming cost V 5 bases and J 15 bases; bases outside gene matches: 15. Germline values: CDR1 SGHVS, CDR2 FQNEAQ.